The next 7 T cell receptor beta chains were all read from a single sample in a study of beta chain features in type 1 diabetes. Sequencing targeted expressed TCRB transcripts, as all isolated RNA had been reverse transcribed. Repertoires were generated with immunoSEQ multiplex PCR, while TCRdb's copy carries only in-frame clones and drops some. Of some 330,000 clones in the sample, approximately 10% are singletons; the top ten hold about 0.015%. Input material: naive CD4+ T cells from blood. The receptors originated from a woman under 40 in good health.

The chain carries TRBV29-1 and TRBJ1-2, with D maybe TRBD1 (5 bases). This CDR3 region has 13 residues. V was trimmed by 6 bases and J by 4 bases, leaving 15 bases between them. Germline V gives CDR1 SQVTM, CDR2 ANQGSEA. Here the CDR3 reads CSVSVGGSYGYTF. CDR3 coding DNA: TGCAGCGTGTCGGTTGGGGGGAGCTATGGCTACACCTTC.

The chain combines TRBV30 with TRBJ2-3; TRBD2 might be the D (7 bases). The CDR3 contains 14 residues. The V gene's germline CDR1 is GTSNPN and CDR2 SVGIG (reference sequence). Trimming stripped 5 bases from V and 8 bases from J, with 20 bases between. CDR3 in amino acids: CAWANGGGPATQYF. DNA for the CDR3: TGTGCCTGGGCAAACGGCGGGGGCCCAGCTACGCAGTATTTT. The variable domain in full, completed from reference TRBV30 and TRBJ2-3, reads SQTIHQWPATLVQPVGSPLSLECTVEGTSNPNLYWYRQAAGRGLQLLFYSVGIGQISSEVPQNLSASRPQDRQFILSSKKLLLSDSGFYLCAWANGGGPATQYFGPGTRLTVL.

The chain joins TRBV28 to TRBJ2-1; D not resolved. The V gene's germline CDR1 is MDHEN and CDR2 SYDVKM. V was clipped by 6 bases and J by 10 bases, with 13 bases between them. The CDR3 runs 12 residues. The CDR3 region is CASSPSRHEQFF. For the CDR3, the DNA is TGTGCCAGCAGCCCGAGTCGACACGAGCAGTTCTTC.

This chain uses TRBV28 with TRBJ2-7, with 8 bases matching TRBD2. Germline lookup yields CDR1 MDHEN and CDR2 SYDVKM. V trimming: 4 bases; J trimming: 0 bases; junction bases outside the gene matches: 5. This CDR3 has 15 amino acids. The CDR3 coding sequence is TGTGCCAGCAGTTCTACCAGCGGGAGCTCCTACGAGCAGTACTTC. Its protein product is CASSSTSGSSYEQYF.

The chain joins TRBV30 to TRBJ2-5; D is perhaps TRBD2 (6 bases). The CDR3 has 15 amino acids. Germline V gene lookup returns CDR1 GTSNPN and CDR2 SVGIG (reference sequence). The V and J ends lost 1 base and 2 bases respectively, with 14 bases between them. The CDR3 DNA sequence: TGTGCCTGGAGTGGAACCCGGGACTCACAAGAGACCCAGTACTTC. It specifies CAWSGTRDSQETQYF.

This clone was found a few times. The gene calls are TRBV28 and TRBJ2-3; D gene uncertain. Germline CDR1 reads MDHEN; CDR2 reads SYDVKM. Trimming took 2 bases from V and 4 from J, leaving 4 bases between them. CDR3 length: 12 residues. CDR3 nucleotides: TGTGCCAGCAGTTTAGTATCAGATACGCAGTATTTT. Protein product: CASSLVSDTQYF.

For the CDR3, the DNA is TGTGCCAGCAGGGGTACAGGGCAGGACTCATACGAGCAGTACTTC. Protein product: CASRGTGQDSYEQYF. The rearrangement joins TRBV6-6 to TRBJ2-7; TRBD1 might be the D (6 bases). Per germline, CDR1 MNHNY and CDR2 SVGAGI (reference sequence). The germline V and J ends were trimmed by 6 bases and 4 bases, with 19 bases remaining between them. The CDR3 totals 15 residues.